Below, one TCR beta chain is given with its context. Other DNA sequences in the sample encode the same CDR3. Germline V gives CDR1 SGHRS, CDR2 YFSETQ. J lost 6 bases, V lost 1 base, and 4 bases had no gene match. The CDR3 totals 16 residues. These data are taken from a study of shared clonotypes between healthy human individuals. Clones were read by immunoSEQ multiplex PCR, and TCRdb kept only the in-frame ones, dropping some. The sample has approximately 530,000 clones; around 95% are singletons. The chain recombines TRBV5-1 with TRBJ2-1, with 13 bases lining up with TRBD2. This clonotype was sampled from a woman aged 25 to 39 in good health. The sequencing input was naive CD4+ T cells sorted from blood. The subset here: CD45RA+ positively selected. CDR3 in amino acids: CASSLSGTSGINEQFF. The CDR3, as DNA: TGCGCCAGCAGCTTGTCCGGGACTAGCGGGATCAATGAGCAGTTCTTC.